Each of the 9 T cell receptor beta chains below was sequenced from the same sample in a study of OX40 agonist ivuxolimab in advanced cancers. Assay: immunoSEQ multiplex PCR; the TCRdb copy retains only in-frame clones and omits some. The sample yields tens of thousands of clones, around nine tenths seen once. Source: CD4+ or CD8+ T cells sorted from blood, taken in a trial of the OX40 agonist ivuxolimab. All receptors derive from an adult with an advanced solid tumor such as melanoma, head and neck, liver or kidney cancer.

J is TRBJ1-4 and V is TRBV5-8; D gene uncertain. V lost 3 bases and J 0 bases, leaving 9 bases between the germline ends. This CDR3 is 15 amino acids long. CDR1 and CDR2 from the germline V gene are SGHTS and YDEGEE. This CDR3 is CASSSPFATNEKLFF. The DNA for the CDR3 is TGTGCCAGCAGCTCCCCTTTCGCAACTAATGAAAAACTGTTTTTT.

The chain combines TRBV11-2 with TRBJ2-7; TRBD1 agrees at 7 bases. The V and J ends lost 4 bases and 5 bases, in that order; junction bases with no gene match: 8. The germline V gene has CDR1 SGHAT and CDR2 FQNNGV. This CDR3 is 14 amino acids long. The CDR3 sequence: CASSSWTGRDEQYF. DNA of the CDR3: TGTGCCAGCAGCTCGTGGACAGGTCGGGACGAGCAGTACTTC.

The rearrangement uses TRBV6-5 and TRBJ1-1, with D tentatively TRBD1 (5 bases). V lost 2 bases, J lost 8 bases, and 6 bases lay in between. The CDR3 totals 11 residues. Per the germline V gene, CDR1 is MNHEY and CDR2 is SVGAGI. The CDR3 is CASSYRGEAFF. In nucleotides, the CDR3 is TGTGCCAGCAGTTACCGGGGGGAAGCTTTCTTT.

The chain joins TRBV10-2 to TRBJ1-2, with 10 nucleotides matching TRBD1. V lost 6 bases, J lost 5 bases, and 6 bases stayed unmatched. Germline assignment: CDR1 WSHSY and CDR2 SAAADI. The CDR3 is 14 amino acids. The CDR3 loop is CASRLGQGDYGYTF. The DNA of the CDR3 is TGCGCCAGCAGACTCGGACAGGGGGATTATGGCTACACCTTC.

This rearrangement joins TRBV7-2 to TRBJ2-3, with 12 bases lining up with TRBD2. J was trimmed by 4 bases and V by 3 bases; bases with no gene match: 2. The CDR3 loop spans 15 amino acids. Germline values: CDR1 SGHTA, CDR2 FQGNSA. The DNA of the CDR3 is TGTGCCAGCAGCTTGGGACTAGCGGGCCCAGATACGCAGTATTTT. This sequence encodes CASSLGLAGPDTQYF.

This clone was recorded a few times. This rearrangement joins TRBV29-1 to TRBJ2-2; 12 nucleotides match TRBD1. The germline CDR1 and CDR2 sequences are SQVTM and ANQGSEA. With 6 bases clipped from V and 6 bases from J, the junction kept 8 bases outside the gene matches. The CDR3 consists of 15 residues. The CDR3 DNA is TGCAGCGTGACCGGGACAGGGGGCGGGGCCGGGGAGCTGTTTTTT. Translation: CSVTGTGGGAGELFF.

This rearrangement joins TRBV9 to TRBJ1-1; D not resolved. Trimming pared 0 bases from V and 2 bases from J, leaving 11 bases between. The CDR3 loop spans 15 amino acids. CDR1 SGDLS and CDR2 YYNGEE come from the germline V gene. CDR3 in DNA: TGTGCCAGCAGCGTAGAGGGAGGAGGAAACACTGAAGCTTTCTTT. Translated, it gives CASSVEGGGNTEAFF. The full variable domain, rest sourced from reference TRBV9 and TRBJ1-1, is DSGVTQTPKHLITATGQRVTLRCSPRSGDLSVYWYQQSLDQGLQFLIQYYNGEERAKGNILERFSAQQFPDLHSELNLSSLELGDSALYFCASSVEGGGNTEAFFGQGTRLTVV.

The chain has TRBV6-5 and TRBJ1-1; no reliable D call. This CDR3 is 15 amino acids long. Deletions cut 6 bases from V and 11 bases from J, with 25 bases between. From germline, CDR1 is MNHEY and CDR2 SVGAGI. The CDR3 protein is CASSSYQSRKSSAFF. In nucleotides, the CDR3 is TGTGCCAGCAGCAGTTACCAAAGTCGTAAGTCGTCGGCTTTCTTT.

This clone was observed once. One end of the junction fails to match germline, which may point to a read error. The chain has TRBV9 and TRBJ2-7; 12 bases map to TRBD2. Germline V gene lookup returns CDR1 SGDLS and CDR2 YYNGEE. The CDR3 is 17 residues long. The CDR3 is CANSVGRSSGGEYEQYF. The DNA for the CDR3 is TGTGCCAACAGCGTAGGAAGGTCTAGCGGGGGGGAGTACGAGCAGTACTTC.